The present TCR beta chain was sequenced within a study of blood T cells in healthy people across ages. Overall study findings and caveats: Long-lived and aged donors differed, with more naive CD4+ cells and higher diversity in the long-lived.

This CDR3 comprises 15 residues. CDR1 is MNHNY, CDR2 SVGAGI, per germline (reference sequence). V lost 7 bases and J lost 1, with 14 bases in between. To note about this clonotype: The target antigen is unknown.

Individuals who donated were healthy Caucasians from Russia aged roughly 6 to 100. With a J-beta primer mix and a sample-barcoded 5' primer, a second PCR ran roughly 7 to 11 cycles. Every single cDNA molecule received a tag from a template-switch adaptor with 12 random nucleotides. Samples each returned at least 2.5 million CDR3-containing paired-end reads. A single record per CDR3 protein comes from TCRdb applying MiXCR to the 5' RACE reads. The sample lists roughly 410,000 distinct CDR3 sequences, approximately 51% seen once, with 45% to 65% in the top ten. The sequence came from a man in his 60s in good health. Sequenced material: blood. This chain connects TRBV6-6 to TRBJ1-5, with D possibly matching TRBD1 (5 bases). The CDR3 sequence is CASTASRVSNQPQHF. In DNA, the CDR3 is TGTGCCAGCACCGCGAGCAGGGTCAGCAATCAGCCCCAGCATTTT.